The 11 T cell receptor beta chains below come from one sample, sequenced in a study of glioma-infiltrating T cells. The iRepertoire nested amplicon-rescue multiplex PCR amplified TCR alpha and beta CDR3s from RNA. MiXCR, run by TCRdb on the multiplex PCR reads, gives a single entry per CDR3 protein. The sample consists of more than 350,000 distinct CDR3 sequences, roughly 41% of them appearing once. Sequencing used glioma tissue, nonneoplastic brain tissue, or PBMCs (not recorded which). Receptors originate from a human donor with low-grade glioma or glioblastoma, undergoing nonglioma brain surgery, or in good health (not recorded which).

This sequence joins TRBV20-1 and TRBJ2-1; D is perhaps TRBD1 (5 bases). CDR3 length equals 15 residues. The V end lost 2 bases, the J end lost 6 bases, and 17 bases lay between the germline ends. Looked up from germline, CDR1 is DFQATT and CDR2 is SNEGSKA (reference sequence). Here the CDR3 reads CSARRGSFSANEQFF. The CDR3 DNA follows: TGCAGTGCTAGAAGGGGCAGTTTTTCGGCCAATGAGCAGTTCTTC.

V is TRBV4-2 and J is TRBJ1-1; no reliable D call. The germline CDR1 and CDR2 sequences are LGHNA and YNFKEQ. Trimming left V 5 bases short and J 6 bases short, with 7 bases between. This CDR3 region has 11 residues. CDR3 DNA sequence: TGTGCCAGCAGCACGCGGGCTGAAGCTTTCTTT. This gives the protein CASSTRAEAFF.

This chain joins TRBV10-3 and TRBJ2-3; TRBD1 might be the D (6 bases). The germline V gene has CDR1 ENHRY and CDR2 SYGVKD. V was trimmed by 11 bases and J by 1 base, leaving 16 bases between them. CDR3 length: 14 amino acids. The CDR3 DNA reads as TGTGCCGCCTCACAGGGACGTGGCACAGATACGCAGTATTTT. Protein sequence: CAASQGRGTDTQYF.

This clonotype was counted many times. This chain uses TRBV6-2 or TRBV6-3 with TRBJ2-5; D ambiguous. Trimming removed 6 bases from V and 6 bases from J, with 17 bases in between. This CDR3 region has 14 residues. Germline V gene data show CDR1 as MNHEY and CDR2 as SVGEGT. The CDR3 DNA reads as TGTGCCAGCAGACCATCGATTCCTGGCAAGACCCAGTACTTC. This encodes CASRPSIPGKTQYF.

The rearrangement uses TRBV11-2 and TRBJ2-4; D remains ambiguous. CDR1 is SGHAT and CDR2 is FQNNGV in the germline V gene. V lost 6 bases to trimming and J lost 3 bases, with 12 bases between them. The CDR3 runs 14 residues. CDR3 DNA: TGTGCCAGCAGGTCTCAGTTGGGCAAAAACATTCAGTACTTC. This translates into CASRSQLGKNIQYF.

This clonotype has at least ten counts. The chain recombines TRBV12-3 or TRBV12-4 with TRBJ2-3; 8 bases map to TRBD2. There are 16 residues in the CDR3. The V gene end was trimmed by 6 bases and the J gene end by 4 bases; junction bases not matched to a gene: 12. The CDR3 loop is CASRGYGRAQSDTQYF. The CDR3 region has the DNA TGTGCCAGCAGGGGATACGGGAGGGCCCAATCAGATACGCAGTATTTT.

The CDR3 is CASSSTGGLDEQYF. As DNA, the CDR3 is TGCGCCAGCAGCAGTACAGGGGGCCTGGACGAGCAGTACTTC. This chain links TRBV5-1 with TRBJ2-7; 9 bases fit TRBD1. The V segment lost 4 bases and the J segment 5 bases; nucleotides outside the gene matches: 7. CDR1 is SGHRS and CDR2 is YFSETQ in the germline V gene. The CDR3 has 14 residues.

The J gene is TRBJ2-7, the V gene TRBV4-2; D not certain. Germline V CDR1 and CDR2: LGHNA, YNFKEQ. The CDR3 spans 15 residues. Trimming pared 4 bases from V and 3 bases from J, leaving 16 bases between. Here the CDR3 reads CASSPWTVGNYEQYF. The CDR3, as DNA: TGTGCCAGCAGCCCCTGGACCGTAGGGAACTACGAGCAGTACTTC.

As regards this clonotype: Being one base from a much bigger clone, this may be a read error. The CDR3 does not close with the conserved phenylalanine or tryptophan, likely indicating a read error. The CDR3 region is CASSQQGNQPQHS. For the CDR3, the DNA is TGTGCCAGCAGCCAACAGGGGAATCAGCCCCAGCATTCT. The chain employs TRBV6-2 or TRBV6-3 and TRBJ1-5; 7 bases map to TRBD1. There are 13 residues in the CDR3. Losses at the gene ends were 6 bases for V and 4 bases for J; bases not matched to a gene: 3. CDR1 is MNHEY, CDR2 SVGEGT, per germline.

The chain recombines TRBV4-3 with TRBJ2-5; weak D call: TRBD2 (6 bases). Germline lookup yields CDR1 LGHNA and CDR2 YSLEER. The V and J ends lost 2 bases and 5 bases respectively, with 24 bases between them. The CDR3 has 18 residues. The CDR3 coding sequence is TGCGCCAGCAGCCAACGCGCTCATAAAGGGACTGCGGCGGAGACCCAGTACTTC. Protein product: CASSQRAHKGTAAETQYF.

There are a few counts of this clonotype. The chain is built from TRBV5-1 and TRBJ1-5; a possible D gene is TRBD1 (5 bases). CDR3 length: 15 amino acids. V shed 5 bases and J shed 0 bases, with 12 bases lying between them. Germline lookup yields CDR1 SGHRS and CDR2 YFSETQ. CDR3 sequence: CASSLLGASNQPQHF. The CDR3, as DNA: TGCGCCAGCAGTCTCCTTGGGGCTAGCAATCAGCCCCAGCATTTT. The variable domain in full, completed from reference TRBV5-1 and TRBJ1-5, reads KAGVTQTPRYLIKTRGQQVTLSCSPISGHRSVSWYQQTPGQGLQFLFEYFSETQRNKGNFPGRFSGRQFSNSRSEMNVSTLELGDSALYLCASSLLGASNQPQHFGDGTRLSIL.